The 30 T cell receptor beta chains below were found in one sample sequenced in a study of cytomegalovirus exposure and HLA in healthy donors. The study ran its PCR with 60 Vbeta and 13 Jbeta primers. Assay: immunoSEQ multiplex PCR; the TCRdb copy retains only in-frame clones and omits some. The sample contains approximately 150,000 clones, 77% of which appear only once. The specimen sequenced was PBMCs. The receptors were gathered from a male donor in good health and CMV-seropositive.

V gene TRBV11-2 combines with J gene TRBJ1-2, with a weak D call TRBD1 (6 bases). Looked up from germline, CDR1 is SGHAT and CDR2 is FQNNGV. Trimming took 6 bases from V and 3 from J, leaving 11 bases between them. The length of the CDR3 is 13 residues. CDR3 DNA sequence: TGTGCCAGCAGTACCTCAGGGGACTATGGCTACACCTTC. Protein: CASSTSGDYGYTF.

This chain joins TRBV14 and TRBJ2-5, with D maybe TRBD1 (5 bases). With the DNA end fitting TRBJ2-7 better, the J assignment may be wrong. The length of the CDR3 is 15 residues. The germline V gene encodes CDR1 SGHDN and CDR2 FVKESK. CDR3 sequence: CASSQGQGHFAEQYF. CDR3 bases: TGTGCCAGCAGCCAAGGTCAGGGTCACTTCGCCGAGCAGTACTTC.

The chain has TRBV4-1 and TRBJ2-7, with TRBD2 identical over 8 bases. This CDR3 comprises 16 residues. Trimming at V came to 4 bases and at J to 1 base, leaving 9 bases not matched to a gene. Germline lookup yields CDR1 MGHRA and CDR2 YSYEKL. The CDR3 region has the DNA TGCGCCAGCAGCCCTCCGAGAATAGCGGGGTCCTACGAGCAGTACTTC. It yields the protein CASSPPRIAGSYEQYF.

This clone was observed at least ten times. The V call is TRBV6-6, the J call TRBJ2-7; D possibly corresponds to TRBD1 (6 bases). The CDR3 is 12 amino acids. Trimming pared 2 bases from V and 13 bases from J, leaving 15 bases between. CDR1 MNHNY and CDR2 SVGAGI come from the germline V gene (reference sequence). CDR3 coding DNA: TGTGCCAGCAGTTACGGACCCGAGACAGGCTACTTC. Amino acids: CASSYGPETGYF.

This chain joins TRBV29-1 and TRBJ2-4; TRBD1 might be the D (7 bases). Per germline, CDR1 SQVTM and CDR2 ANQGSEA. The CDR3 is 16 residues long. Trimming left V 5 bases short and J 2 bases short, with 19 bases between. The CDR3 loop reads CSVHDRASGSKNIQYF. CDR3 sequence (DNA): TGCAGCGTTCACGACAGGGCCAGCGGGTCCAAAAACATTCAGTACTTC.

This clone was found a few times. The chain joins TRBV4-2 to TRBJ1-1, with D tentatively TRBD1 (5 bases). The V end was cut by 4 bases, the J end by 5 bases, with 17 bases between. The CDR3 runs to 15 residues. The V gene's germline CDR1 is LGHNA and CDR2 YNFKEQ. The CDR3 reads CASSPTTLGGTEAFF. In nucleotides, the CDR3 is TGTGCCAGCAGCCCAACGACCCTTGGGGGGACTGAAGCTTTCTTT.

The chain has TRBV9 and TRBJ1-1, with 7 bases lining up with TRBD1. Germline loops: CDR1 SGDLS, CDR2 YYNGEE. CDR3 length equals 15 residues. V shed 4 bases, J shed 3 bases, and the junction held 9 bases outside the gene matches. CDR3 DNA sequence: TGTGCCAGCAGCCCCAGGGGGGCATTTGACACTGAAGCTTTCTTT. Translating it yields CASSPRGAFDTEAFF.

The V gene is TRBV29-1, the J gene TRBJ2-1, with TRBD1 identical over 9 bases. With 6 bases clipped from V and 3 bases from J, the junction kept 3 bases outside the gene matches. Germline values: CDR1 SQVTM, CDR2 ANQGSEA. CDR3 size: 13 residues. The CDR3 DNA sequence: TGCAGCGTCTACAGGGGGCTCTACAATGAGCAGTTCTTC. Its protein product is CSVYRGLYNEQFF.

CDR3 protein: CASSPQAINYGYTF. As DNA, the CDR3 is TGCGCCAGCAGCCCACAGGCCATCAACTATGGCTACACCTTC. This rearrangement joins TRBV5-1 to TRBJ1-2; the D gene is possibly TRBD1 (5 bases). There are 14 residues in the CDR3. V was clipped by 4 bases and J by 2 bases, with 12 bases between them. From germline, CDR1 is SGHRS and CDR2 YFSETQ.

This rearrangement joins TRBV12-5 to TRBJ2-3, with D perhaps TRBD2 (6 bases). V lost 1 base to trimming and J lost 4 bases, with 9 bases between them. Per the germline V gene, CDR1 is LGHNT and CDR2 is FRNRAP. This CDR3 contains 14 residues. CDR3 bases: TGTGCTAGTGGTTTGGGTGGCGGGGCAGATACGCAGTATTTT. It translates to CASGLGGGADTQYF.

Comment on this clone: At one of its ends the junction is not consistent with the germline gene, which may arise from a read error. The V gene is TRBV7-9, the J gene TRBJ1-1, with TRBD1 matching 7 bases. The CDR3 runs to 17 residues. Germline CDR1 and CDR2: SEHNR and FQNEAQ (reference sequence). CDR3 in amino acids: CSSSLRVVVRGRTEAFF. The CDR3 DNA sequence: TGTTCCAGCAGCTTACGGGTTGTCGTCAGGGGGAGGACTGAAGCTTTCTTT.

The CDR3 loop reads CASSIRVSGNTIYF. The CDR3 DNA is TGTGCCAGTAGTATCCGGGTCTCTGGAAACACCATATATTTT. The chain links TRBV19 to TRBJ1-3; D gene uncertain. Trimming removed 3 bases from V and 0 bases from J, with 6 bases in between. The CDR3 loop spans 14 amino acids. Germline-derived CDR1 and CDR2 are LNHDA and SQIVND (reference sequence).

This chain joins TRBV6-1 and TRBJ2-1; maybe TRBD1 (6 bases). Germline-derived CDR1 and CDR2 are MNHNS and SASEGT. CDR3 size: 11 residues. Trimming stripped 5 bases from V and 12 bases from J, with 11 bases between. CDR3 nucleotides: TGTGCCAGCAGTAACCCCAGGGGGCAGTTCTTC. This encodes CASSNPRGQFF.

The chain employs TRBV9 and TRBJ2-1, with 7 positions matching TRBD2. Germline lookup yields CDR1 SGDLS and CDR2 YYNGEE. The ends lost 0 bases at V and 9 bases at J; junction bases unmatched: 3. CDR3 length: 13 amino acids. The CDR3 DNA follows: TGTGCCAGCAGCGTAGTGTCGGGGGGTGAGCAGTTCTTC. It codes for CASSVVSGGEQFF.

This chain joins TRBV27 and TRBJ1-3; D is unresolved. Trimming stripped 5 bases from V and 0 bases from J, with 11 bases between. Germline V gene data show CDR1 as MNHEY and CDR2 as SMNVEV (reference sequence). The CDR3 consists of 15 residues. The CDR3 nucleotides are TGTGCCAGCAGTCCCGATCCGGGCTCTGGAAACACCATATATTTT. This translates into CASSPDPGSGNTIYF.

V is TRBV5-1 and J is TRBJ1-1; D is perhaps TRBD1 (5 bases). The CDR3 runs 13 residues. The germline V and J ends were trimmed by 5 bases and 1 base, with 9 bases remaining between them. CDR1 is SGHRS and CDR2 is YFSETQ in the germline V gene. The CDR3 DNA reads TGCGCCAGCAGTTCGACAGAGAACACTGAAGCTTTCTTT. It yields the protein CASSSTENTEAFF.

The chain has TRBV6-6 and TRBJ1-2, with 10 bases aligning to TRBD1. The CDR3 sequence is 15 residues long. The J segment lost 6 bases and the V segment lost 5 bases, leaving 9 bases of the junction unmatched. CDR1 MNHNY and CDR2 SVGAGI come from the germline V gene (reference sequence). The DNA for the CDR3 is TGTGCCAGCAGTCAACCGGGACAGGGGTTTCATGGCTACACCTTC. Protein sequence: CASSQPGQGFHGYTF.

This sequence joins TRBV2 and TRBJ2-3, with 8 bases identical to TRBD1. CDR3 length: 14 residues. In germline, CDR1 is SNHLY, CDR2 FYNNEI. Unmatched junction bases numbered 5, after V lost 6 bases and J lost 3 bases. The CDR3 region has the DNA TGTGCCAGCAGACACAGGGGGATTACAGATACGCAGTATTTT. Its translation: CASRHRGITDTQYF.

The CDR3 loop reads CAISSPRPTSGNTIYF. The DNA of the CDR3 is TGTGCCATCAGTTCCCCTAGACCGACCTCTGGAAACACCATATATTTT. V and J are TRBV10-3 and TRBJ1-3; unclear D gene. The germline V and J ends were trimmed by 5 bases and 0 bases, with 14 bases remaining between them. The CDR3 sequence is 16 residues long. Germline assignment: CDR1 ENHRY and CDR2 SYGVKD.

DNA of the CDR3: TGTGCCAGCAGCGGGGGCCGATCCACAGATACGCAGTATTTT. Its protein is CASSGGRSTDTQYF. This chain joins TRBV9 and TRBJ2-3, with D maybe TRBD1 (5 bases). The CDR3 spans 14 residues. Germline V gives CDR1 SGDLS, CDR2 YYNGEE. The ends were cut back, 3 bases at V and 2 bases at J, with 10 bases in the middle.

V and J are TRBV6-6 and TRBJ2-2; 7 nucleotides match TRBD1. The CDR3 extends over 13 amino acids. Germline V gives CDR1 MNHNY, CDR2 SVGAGI (reference sequence). Trimming took 6 bases from V and 6 from J; bases not matched to a gene: 4. In DNA, the CDR3 is TGTGCCAGCAGACCCGACAGGGCCGGGGAGCTGTTTTTT. It specifies CASRPDRAGELFF.

The chain employs TRBV10-3 and TRBJ2-1; D perhaps matches TRBD2 (5 bases). V was cut by 0 bases and J by 3 bases, with 6 bases left in between. The CDR3 spans 14 residues. Germline CDR1 and CDR2: ENHRY and SYGVKD. CDR3 sequence (DNA): TGTGCCATCAGTGAGTCTCGGGACTACAATGAGCAGTTCTTC. This encodes CAISESRDYNEQFF.

The chain uses TRBV15 and TRBJ2-1, with D tentatively TRBD1 (6 bases). There are 15 residues in the CDR3. The ends were cut back, 5 bases at V and 1 base at J, with 12 bases in the middle. Germline CDR1 is LNHNV and CDR2 is YYDKDF (reference sequence). The chain's CDR3 is CATSSRGGSYNEQFF. CDR3 DNA: TGTGCCACCAGCTCACGAGGGGGATCCTACAATGAGCAGTTCTTC.

This clone appeared once. CDR3 nucleotides: TGTGCCAGCAGCACGGGGGGCCCCTACGAGCAGTACTTC. It codes for CASSTGGPYEQYF. The rearrangement links TRBV5-4 to TRBJ2-7, with D tentatively TRBD2 (7 bases). Germline CDR1 reads SGHNT; CDR2 reads YYREEE (reference sequence). The CDR3 has 13 amino acids. The germline V and J ends were trimmed by 4 bases and 2 bases, with 10 bases remaining between them.

The chain uses TRBV28 and TRBJ2-5, with 8 bases lining up with TRBD2. The end of the DNA is better explained by TRBJ2-7, so the J call may be wrong. Germline assignment: CDR1 MDHEN and CDR2 SYDVKM. CDR3 length equals 12 residues. CDR3 protein: CASTPGGREQYF. The CDR3 bases are TGTGCCAGCACCCCGGGAGGGCGCGAGCAGTACTTC.

The rearrangement links TRBV19 to TRBJ2-3; 8 bases are shared with TRBD1. CDR1 and CDR2 from the germline V gene are LNHDA and SQIVND (reference sequence). J gave up 2 bases and V 5 bases, and 6 bases lay outside the gene matches. The CDR3 contains 15 residues. As DNA, the CDR3 is TGTGCCAGTAGTGACCGGGACAGGACCACAGATACGCAGTATTTT. Translating it yields CASSDRDRTTDTQYF.

The chain joins TRBV4-3 to TRBJ1-4, with 8 bases matching TRBD1. Germline CDR1 reads LGHNA; CDR2 reads YSLEER. After removal of 3 bases from V and 7 bases from J, the junction contained 7 bases not matched to a gene. The length of the CDR3 is 15 residues. The CDR3 nucleotides read TGCGCCAGCAGCCACTCAGGCAGGGGGCTTGAAAAACTGTTTTTT. Translation: CASSHSGRGLEKLFF.

This clone was observed a handful of times. This chain joins TRBV27 and TRBJ2-7; perhaps TRBD2 as D (5 bases). The germline V gene encodes CDR1 MNHEY and CDR2 SMNVEV (reference sequence). This CDR3 comprises 17 residues. The germline V and J ends were trimmed by 0 bases and 4 bases, with 19 bases remaining between them. CDR3 protein: CASSLSLGRGSLYEQYF. In nucleotides, the CDR3 is TGTGCCAGCAGTTTATCGCTAGGGCGAGGGTCCCTATACGAGCAGTACTTC.

V and J are TRBV5-6 and TRBJ1-2; D uncertain. The CDR3 has 15 amino acids. Germline V gives CDR1 SGHDT, CDR2 YYEEEE. V was pared by 4 bases and J by 2 bases, with 15 bases between. The CDR3 nucleotides read TGTGCCAGCAGCGCGATCTTGTCGGGAAACTATGGCTACACCTTC. Protein sequence: CASSAILSGNYGYTF. Full variable domain (missing parts from reference TRBV5-6 and TRBJ1-2): DAGVTQSPTHLIKTRGQQVTLRCSPKSGHDTVSWYQQALGQGPQFIFQYYEEEERQRGNFPDRFSGHQFPNYSSELNVNALLLGDSALYLCASSAILSGNYGYTFGSGTRLTVV.

Notes on this clone: The junction departs from the called germline gene at one end, perhaps through a read error. V is TRBV7-7 and J is TRBJ2-1, with unresolved D. The CDR3 has 15 amino acids. Germline-derived CDR1 and CDR2 are SSHAT and FNYEAQ (reference sequence). CDR3 amino acids: CASSLILGALNEQFF. DNA of the CDR3: TGTGCTAGCAGCTTAATTCTTGGAGCCCTCAATGAGCAGTTCTTC.